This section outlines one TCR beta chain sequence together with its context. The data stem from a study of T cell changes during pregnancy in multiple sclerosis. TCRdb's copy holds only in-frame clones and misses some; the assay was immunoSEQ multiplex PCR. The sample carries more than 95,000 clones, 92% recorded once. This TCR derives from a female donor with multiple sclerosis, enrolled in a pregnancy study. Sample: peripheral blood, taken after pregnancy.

In DNA, the CDR3 is TGCGCCAGCAGCGATAGCGGGAGGGCCCAATACTACGAGCAGTACTTC. Translating gives CASSDSGRAQYYEQYF. The rearrangement links TRBV4-1 to TRBJ2-7; 11 bases line up with TRBD2. J gave up 3 bases and V 5 bases, and 9 bases lay outside the gene matches. Looked up from germline, CDR1 is MGHRA and CDR2 is YSYEKL. CDR3 length: 16 amino acids.